The rows below give T cell receptor beta chains drawn from one sample of a study of T cell repertoires in cytomegalovirus infection. No antigen has been assigned to these receptors. TCRdb used MiXCR to reprocess the reads, holding one entry per CDR3 protein. Found here are some 940,000 distinct CDR3 sequences, about 33% of them singletons; the top ten hold roughly 12%. The input for sequencing was cultured CD8+ T cells from PBMCs, taken from culture after CMV antigen stimulation. The receptors shown here come from a human donor in good health (CMV status not recorded). Some clones in this sample may be carry-over from other donors' samples. CDR3s include the opening cysteine and the closing phenylalanine or tryptophan.

V gene,CDR3 protein
TRBV4-2,CASSQEDRDNQPQHF
TRBV10-3,CAISELTGDGQYF
TRBV7-2,CASSPHGGSQETQYF
TRBV19,CASSWTARATNEKLFF
TRBV7-9,CASSQLAGGPTDTQYF
TRBV7-6,CASSDVRAGGLQETQYF
TRBV7-8,CASSLDDRGRNQPQHF
TRBV25-1,CASSEPGQGRAFFF
TRBV6-2/TRBV6-3,CASRSSRQGIVNEQFF
TRBV7-9,CASRSPDRAGANVLTF
TRBV19,CASMGRSTDTQYF
TRBV7-6,CASSSRQGSSPLHF
TRBV14,CASSQSTSGVPHEQFF
TRBV12-3/TRBV12-4,CASRGTTSAGELFF
TRBV12-3/TRBV12-4,CASSSSYYNEQFF
TRBV6-2/TRBV6-3,CASSQGGTNTEAFF